Listed here are 30 T cell receptor beta chains from one sample, sequenced in a study of cytomegalovirus exposure and HLA in healthy donors. With 60 Vbeta and 13 Jbeta primers, the PCR was carried out. The table came from immunoSEQ multiplex PCR; TCRdb's copy has only in-frame clones and leaves some out. The sample data list roughly 75,000 clones. Sequencing used PBMCs. These receptor sequences come from a man between 35 and 55 years old in good health and CMV-seronegative.

The chain recombines TRBV30 with TRBJ2-1, with D maybe TRBD1 (5 bases). Per germline, CDR1 GTSNPN and CDR2 SVGIG (reference sequence). The CDR3 is 11 amino acids. V dropped 5 bases and J dropped 3 bases, with 5 bases sitting between them. The CDR3 region is CAWDSYNEQFF. CDR3 in DNA: TGTGCCTGGGACAGCTACAATGAGCAGTTCTTC.

The chain has TRBV5-1 and TRBJ2-3; TRBD2 agrees at 7 bases. The germline V gene has CDR1 SGHRS and CDR2 YFSETQ. V gave up 1 base and J gave up 2 bases; unmatched junction bases: 4. This CDR3 region has 15 residues. CDR3 DNA sequence: TGCGCCAGCAGCTTGCCAGCGGGGCTCACAGATACGCAGTATTTT. Translation: CASSLPAGLTDTQYF.

The V gene is TRBV18, the J gene TRBJ2-7; a weak D match, TRBD1 (5 bases). The V and J ends lost 6 bases and 2 bases respectively, with 14 bases between them. The CDR3 spans 14 residues. Germline CDR1 and CDR2: KGHSH and LQKENI. This chain's CDR3 is CASSQGYTTYEQYF. CDR3 coding DNA: TGTGCCAGCTCGCAGGGTTATACGACCTACGAGCAGTACTTC.

The V call is TRBV15, the J call TRBJ2-5, with D perhaps matching TRBD1 (5 bases). The CDR3 length is 16 residues. CDR1 and CDR2 (germline): LNHNV, YYDKDF (reference sequence). The V end was cut by 1 base, the J end by 0 bases, with 12 bases between. The DNA of the CDR3 is TGTGCCACCAGCAGAGGGGATCAGGGATACCAAGAGACCCAGTACTTC. This gives the protein CATSRGDQGYQETQYF.

The rearrangement joins TRBV11-1 to TRBJ2-3; TRBD2 aligns across 14 bases. The CDR3 covers 17 residues. Germline V gene lookup returns CDR1 SGHAT and CDR2 FQDESV (reference sequence). V shed 4 bases, J shed 10 bases, and the junction held 13 bases outside the gene matches. CDR3 coding DNA: TGTGCCAGCAGCTCCCGGACCGGACTAGCGGGGGGTCCCTCGCAGTATTTT. Translated, it gives CASSSRTGLAGGPSQYF.

The chain joins TRBV7-2 to TRBJ2-7; TRBD2 aligns across 8 bases. Trimming at V came to 5 bases and at J to 2 bases, leaving 11 bases not matched to a gene. From germline, CDR1 is SGHTA and CDR2 FQGNSA. This CDR3 region has 16 residues. Here the CDR3 DNA reads TGTGCCAGCAGCCCATACGCGGCGGGGGGTACCTACGAGCAGTACTTC. Encoded protein: CASSPYAAGGTYEQYF. The full variable domain, rest sourced from reference TRBV7-2 and TRBJ2-7, is GAGVSQSPSNKVTEKGKDVELRCDPISGHTALYWYRQSLGQGLEFLIYFQGNSAPDKSGLPSDRFSAERTGGSVSTLTIQRTQQEDSAVYLCASSPYAAGGTYEQYFGPGTRLTVT.

The chain combines TRBV18 with TRBJ1-4; D may be TRBD1 (6 bases). V shed 6 bases and J shed 7 bases, with 24 bases lying between them. Per germline, CDR1 KGHSH and CDR2 LQKENI. The CDR3 spans 17 residues. In nucleotides, the CDR3 is TGTGCCAGCTCGATGATAACCGGGCCACAGGGCGGTGAAAAACTGTTTTTT. This sequence encodes CASSMITGPQGGEKLFF.

Written as DNA, the CDR3 is TGTGCCAGCAGCCAAGATCTACTGGGACAGGGGGCACGAGGCTACACCTTC. Translation gives CASSQDLLGQGARGYTF. V is TRBV4-2 and J is TRBJ1-2; TRBD1 matches 12 bases. Germline V gene data show CDR1 as LGHNA and CDR2 as YNFKEQ. Trimming removed 0 bases from V and 8 bases from J; junction bases left unmatched: 10. CDR3 length: 17 residues.

The rearrangement links TRBV28 to TRBJ1-2; D perhaps matches TRBD1 (6 bases). With 2 bases removed from V and 0 bases from J, the gap between germline ends came to 13 bases. CDR1 is MDHEN, CDR2 SYDVKM, per germline. The CDR3 totals 16 residues. CDR3 in amino acids: CASSLIGQGSNYGYTF. The CDR3, as DNA: TGTGCCAGCAGTTTAATCGGTCAGGGGTCTAACTATGGCTACACCTTC.

This sequence joins TRBV7-2 and TRBJ2-2; maybe TRBD2 (5 bases). The CDR3 runs to 15 residues. The germline V gene has CDR1 SGHTA and CDR2 FQGNSA. Trimming took off 3 bases at V and 0 bases at J, with 8 bases between the two ends. CDR3 in DNA: TGTGCCAGCAGCTTCTATAGCGCGAACACCGGGGAGCTGTTTTTT. The encoded protein is CASSFYSANTGELFF. Supplemented by reference TRBV7-2 and TRBJ2-2, the full variable domain reads GAGVSQSPSNKVTEKGKDVELRCDPISGHTALYWYRQSLGQGLEFLIYFQGNSAPDKSGLPSDRFSAERTGGSVSTLTIQRTQQEDSAVYLCASSFYSANTGELFFGEGSRLTVL.

The V gene is TRBV9, the J gene TRBJ2-3; D unresolved. The germline CDR1 and CDR2 sequences are SGDLS and YYNGEE. The CDR3 consists of 14 residues. V lost 0 bases to trimming and J lost 2 bases, with 7 bases between them. The CDR3 loop is CASSVDSITDTQYF. The DNA for the CDR3 is TGTGCCAGCAGCGTAGATTCTATCACAGATACGCAGTATTTT.

The V gene is TRBV5-8, the J gene TRBJ2-2, with 7 bases matching TRBD1. The V gene end was trimmed by 7 bases and the J gene end by 6 bases; junction bases not matched to a gene: 6. CDR1 SGHTS and CDR2 YDEGEE come from the germline V gene. The CDR3 sequence is 13 residues long. The CDR3 here is CASQDRVPGELFF. The DNA for the CDR3 is TGTGCCAGCCAAGACAGGGTACCCGGGGAGCTGTTTTTT.

The chain couples TRBV7-2 to TRBJ2-7; possible D gene TRBD1, 6 bases. Trimming pared 0 bases from V and 10 bases from J, leaving 13 bases between. From germline, CDR1 is SGHTA and CDR2 FQGNSA. The CDR3 runs to 13 residues. The CDR3 DNA is TGTGCCAGCAGCTTAGCGAATGGGGGCACTCAGTACTTC. It translates to CASSLANGGTQYF.

This chain joins TRBV5-5 and TRBJ2-7; possibly TRBD2 for D (6 bases). Germline V gives CDR1 SGHKS, CDR2 YYEKEE (reference sequence). CDR3 length equals 15 residues. Trimming pared 3 bases from V and 3 bases from J, leaving 16 bases between. The CDR3 reads CASSWGDGPGYEQYF. The CDR3 DNA sequence: TGTGCCAGCAGCTGGGGGGACGGTCCGGGCTACGAGCAGTACTTC.

The CDR3 spells CASTFDPLTEVLFGYTF. The DNA of the CDR3 is TGTGCCAGCACCTTCGACCCTTTGACAGAGGTCCTTTTCGGCTACACCTTC. The chain combines TRBV7-9 with TRBJ1-2; D may be TRBD1 (5 bases). CDR1 SEHNR and CDR2 FQNEAQ come from the germline V gene (reference sequence). The CDR3 covers 17 residues. Trimming removed 7 bases from V and 8 bases from J, with 29 bases in between.

The V call is TRBV2, the J call TRBJ2-2, with D perhaps matching TRBD1 (7 bases). This CDR3 contains 17 residues. Germline-derived CDR1 and CDR2 are SNHLY and FYNNEI. The V end was cut by 2 bases, the J end by 3 bases, with 16 bases between. The CDR3: CASSENPGGRDTGELFF. Here the CDR3 DNA reads TGTGCCAGCAGTGAAAACCCAGGGGGGCGAGACACCGGGGAGCTGTTTTTT. The variable domain in full, with the rest retrieved from reference TRBV2 and TRBJ2-2, is EPEVTQTPSHQVTQMGQEVILRCVPISNHLYFYWYRQILGQKVEFLVSFYNNEISEKSEIFDDQFSVERPDGSNFTLKIRSTKLEDSAMYFCASSENPGGRDTGELFFGEGSRLTVL.

This chain uses TRBV4-1 with TRBJ1-3; D not certain. This CDR3 contains 16 residues. Trimming shortened V by 4 bases and J by 0 bases, and 13 bases separated the two germline ends. Germline values: CDR1 MGHRA, CDR2 YSYEKL. The CDR3 DNA reads as TGCGCCAGCAGCCTCCTAGCGGGCCACTCTGGAAACACCATATATTTT. Protein sequence: CASSLLAGHSGNTIYF.

This chain links TRBV6-1 with TRBJ2-3; 9 nucleotides match TRBD2. V shed 6 bases, J shed 2 bases, and the junction held 6 bases outside the gene matches. The CDR3 loop spans 15 amino acids. The germline V gene encodes CDR1 MNHNS and CDR2 SASEGT. The CDR3 bases are TGTGCCAGCAGGCGGCGGGGGGGCTCCACAGATACGCAGTATTTT. This encodes CASRRRGGSTDTQYF.

The rearrangement joins TRBV18 to TRBJ1-2, with 7 nucleotides matching TRBD1. CDR1 and CDR2 from the germline V gene are KGHSH and LQKENI. J lost 5 bases, V lost 3 bases, and 6 bases had no gene match. The CDR3 contains 14 residues. CDR3 nucleotide sequence: TGTGCCAGCTCACCGACCCAGGGGGAATATGGCTACACCTTC. Translated, it gives CASSPTQGEYGYTF.

Note on this clone: The junction does not match germline at one end; this may be a read error. The J gene is TRBJ1-2, the V gene TRBV10-1; 7 nucleotides agree with TRBD1. This CDR3 region has 13 residues. The germline V gene encodes CDR1 WNHNN and CDR2 SYGVQD (reference sequence). This CDR3 is CASSESPETGKVF. In DNA, the CDR3 is TGCGCCAGCAGTGAGTCGCCTGAGACAGGGAAAGTCTTC.

The J gene is TRBJ2-7, the V gene TRBV30, with D maybe TRBD1 (7 bases). The CDR3 loop spans 13 amino acids. V shed 5 bases and J shed 4 bases, with 15 bases lying between them. Per the germline V gene, CDR1 is GTSNPN and CDR2 is SVGIG (reference sequence). The CDR3 nucleotides read TGTGCCTGGTTGCGGGCAGGGGGGTACGAGCAGTACTTC. Protein product: CAWLRAGGYEQYF.

The CDR3 DNA is TGTGCCTGGAGTATAAATACCGGGGGGCCGAAAAGTAATGAAAAACTGTTTTTT. Its protein is CAWSINTGGPKSNEKLFF. The chain uses TRBV30 and TRBJ1-4; D might be TRBD1 (6 bases). Germline CDR1 reads GTSNPN; CDR2 reads SVGIG (reference sequence). With 2 bases removed from V and 4 bases from J, the gap between germline ends came to 23 bases. The CDR3 is made up of 18 amino acids.

A word on this clone: This same CDR3 is encoded by further DNA sequences in the sample. The gene calls are TRBV11-3 and TRBJ2-3; 8 bases line up with TRBD2. The CDR3 contains 15 residues. V shed 5 bases and J 6 bases; nucleotides not matched to a gene: 10. Germline lookup yields CDR1 SGHNT and CDR2 YENEEA. The DNA for the CDR3 is TGTGCCAGCAGCCAAGCAGCGGGAGCCACGGATACGCAGTATTTT. Translating it yields CASSQAAGATDTQYF.

This chain links TRBV4-1 with TRBJ2-1; 12 bases agree with TRBD2. Germline V lookup: CDR1 MGHRA, CDR2 YSYEKL. CDR3 length: 17 amino acids. After removal of 1 base from V and 15 bases from J, the junction contained 16 bases not matched to a gene. The CDR3 sequence: CASSQVGSTTSGRIGFF. CDR3 bases: TGCGCCAGCAGCCAAGTTGGTAGTACCACTAGCGGGAGGATTGGGTTCTTC.

V is TRBV19 and J is TRBJ2-7; D is undetermined. In germline, CDR1 is LNHDA, CDR2 SQIVND (reference sequence). This CDR3 region has 13 residues. Trimming took 3 bases from V and 3 from J, leaving 9 bases between them. CDR3 DNA: TGTGCCAGTAGTATGGCCCCCCGCTACGAGCAGTACTTC. It is translated as CASSMAPRYEQYF.

The V gene is TRBV9, the J gene TRBJ2-1; TRBD1 matches 9 bases. The CDR3 spans 14 residues. Losses at the gene ends were 6 bases for V and 8 bases for J; bases not matched to a gene: 9. Per germline, CDR1 SGDLS and CDR2 YYNGEE. The DNA for the CDR3 is TGTGCCAGCACCCTGACAGGGGGGAGCGATGAGCAGTTCTTC. Its translation: CASTLTGGSDEQFF.

As for this clone: The sample contains more than one DNA sequence encoding this CDR3. V gene TRBV28 combines with J gene TRBJ1-1, with TRBD1 matching 8 bases. V lost 3 bases to trimming and J lost 6 bases; unmatched junction nucleotides: 6. CDR3 size: 14 residues. CDR1 is MDHEN and CDR2 is SYDVKM in the germline V gene. The CDR3 nucleotides are TGTGCCAGCAGTTTCACAGGGGGAAGGGCTGAAGCTTTCTTT. It specifies CASSFTGGRAEAFF.

The chain has TRBV7-2 and TRBJ1-2, with 7 nucleotides matching TRBD1. Trimming cost V 7 bases and J 5 bases; bases outside gene matches: 10. In germline, CDR1 is SGHTA, CDR2 FQGNSA. CDR3 length: 14 amino acids. The CDR3 nucleotides read TGTGCCAGCACAAAAAGGGGACAGTATTATGGCTACACCTTC. As protein: CASTKRGQYYGYTF.

The J gene is TRBJ2-3, the V gene TRBV19; 10 nucleotides align to TRBD2. This CDR3 has 14 residues. V lost 6 bases, J lost 5 bases, and 5 bases stayed unmatched. CDR1 is LNHDA and CDR2 is SQIVND in the germline V gene (reference sequence). CDR3 loop: CASRVLAGLDTQYF. DNA for the CDR3: TGTGCCAGTAGGGTACTAGCGGGATTAGATACGCAGTATTTT.

The genes are TRBV5-4 and TRBJ2-7; perhaps TRBD2 as D (7 bases). Trimming removed 2 bases from V and 0 bases from J, with 12 bases in between. From germline, CDR1 is SGHNT and CDR2 YYREEE (reference sequence). CDR3 size: 15 residues. The CDR3 nucleotides are TGTGCCAGCAGCTTTCGGGGGGCGAGCTCCTACGAGCAGTACTTC. Translated: CASSFRGASSYEQYF.